This T cell receptor (beta chain) was sequenced for a study of vaccination and CD4 T cells after COVID-19 (dated by TCRdb to about 2022). In terms of the full investigation: The convalescent cohort comprised six males and four females, including two Hispanic individuals, seven Caucasians, two Asians and one multiracial person. Memory CD4+ T cell crossreactivity between SARS-CoV-2 and common cold coronavirus spike proteins was assessed at the TCR clonotype level in an earlier paper using these donors. Culture stimuli were overlapping spike peptide pools from SARS-CoV-2 and from the common cold coronaviruses HCoV-NL63, HCoV-OC43 and HCoV-229E. In approximately ten COVID-19 convalescent patients and a few infection-naive healthy vaccine recipients, the spike-specific CD4+ TCR repertoire before mRNA vaccination was compared with the repertoire after mRNA vaccination. Two doses of either the Pfizer-BioNTech BNT162b2 vaccine (n=8) or the Moderna mRNA-1273 vaccine (n=2) were administered to participants. As controls, cultures received a CEFX viral epitope pool (the positive control), an HIV-1 Nef peptide pool (the negative control), or no peptide at all. The time from the second vaccine dose to post-vaccine blood sampling had a median of around 72 days and ranged from roughly 12 to 241 days. Post-COVID blood samples from convalescent patients were collected a median of around 100 days after diagnosis, with a range of roughly 30 to 170 days. What the research found in general, with its limitations: Relatively few convalescent patients were included in the study, and early timepoints after natural infection were not analyzed. In convalescent patients, a median 86.3% of post-vaccine SARS-CoV-2-reactive clones were detected only after vaccination, and vaccine-specific priming was suggested by this finding. Of the vaccine-specific clones in convalescent patients, 304 of 307, or nearly all, reacted only to SARS-CoV-2 spike and did not cross-react with common cold coronaviruses. Although the median number of SARS-CoV-2-reactive clonotypes went up from more than 20 after infection to 38 after vaccination, the increase was not significant.

CDR1 and CDR2 are read off the germline V gene as MNHNS and SASEGT. The junction shows trimming of 5 bases on V and 8 bases on J, plus 13 bases between the germline ends. The CDR3 holds 13 amino acids from the cysteine to the phenylalanine. Just the 39-base CDR3 DNA is kept, in frame starting at base 1. Library prep was done by PCR. At the Johns Hopkins FTIC core, DNA from the cultured CD4+ T cells underwent TCR sequencing with the Oncomine TCR Beta short-read assay. Genomic DNA was extracted from the cultured CD4+ T cells with the QIAamp micro DNA kit. Oncomine TCR Beta libraries made from cultured CD4+ T cells were pooled using unique dual indexes and sequenced on an Illumina iSeq 100. Under the source paper's analysis protocol: Non-productive sequences were removed, and CDR3s that did not start with C, did not end with F or W, or were shorter than 7 amino acids were discarded. Antigen-specific clonotypes were identified with the MANAFEST web application by comparing peptide-stimulated wells with reference and other culture wells. For a clone to be called positive, the clone needed an FDR below 0.05, an odds ratio above 5, and a productive frequency above 0.1% in at least two of three replicate wells. Cross-reactive clonotypes were defined as significantly expanded in both SARS-CoV-2 spike wells and at least one common cold coronavirus spike condition. Levenshtein distances (stringdist) and unrooted phylogenetic trees (ape) in R version 3.6.1 were used to assess CDR3 homology. TCRdb cleaned the public reads at Q25 with fastp, built clones with MiXCR and kept in-frame beta chains. For every CDR3 protein sequence, its rows merge into one entry that carries the most common genes and DNA. TCRdb's processing, not the study's, gives the V and J calls here. Present in this sample are approximately 6,000 distinct CDR3 sequences, around 37% of which were seen just once. The top ten clones comprise 47% of the sample.

As for this clonotype: Its target antigen remains unknown. Base qualities were left out, and no much larger clone turns up one base away.

The treatment or condition label on this specimen signifies: roughly ten-day PBMC culture with coronavirus spike peptide pools or control peptides (ViraFEST assay). CD4+ T cells from unexposed donors were collected before the COVID-19 pandemic (2011-2018). To expand antigen-specific T cells with peptide pools and then pick out the expanded clonotypes through TCR sequencing, the study relied on the ViraFEST assay. PBMCs were cultured at about 2 million per well in IMDM supplemented with approximately 5% human AB serum and roughly 10 IU/ml IL-2, with around 10 ug/ml peptide pools added. On days 3 and 7, half of the culture medium was replaced with fresh IL-2-containing medium. Once the cells had been in culture for 9 to 10 days, the EasySep CD4+ T cell isolation kit was used to isolate CD4+ T cells by negative selection. Unexposed donor CD4+ T cells were tested for reactivity to SARS-CoV-2 S and N and four common cold coronavirus spike pools, as cell number allowed. Ficoll-Paque Plus gradient centrifugation was used to isolate PBMCs from whole blood, and the isolated PBMCs were then either used fresh or cryopreserved at -140C. Culture conditions were generally each tested in triplicate wells. The leukapheresis product used for the unexposed donors was purchased from a commercial source.

Sequencing was done on a sample of CD4+ T cells from blood, cultured in vitro. The receptor comes from a human donor in good health. The chain is assembled from TRBV6-1 and TRBJ2-1; TRBD2 is possibly the D segment (6 matching bases). The CDR3 reads as follows: CASSLRLDDEQFF. The DNA sequence follows: TGTGCCAGCAGTCTCCGACTAGACGATGAGCAGTTCTTC.